This T cell receptor beta chain was profiled in a study of blood T cell repertoires in COVID-19. Study context: Samples representing acute and convalescent COVID-19 were sourced from the United States, Italy and Spain. In each case, the material was cDNA or gDNA derived from T cells, B-cell-depleted T cells, or PBMCs.

The germline V gene encodes CDR1 MNHNY and CDR2 SVGAGI (reference sequence). Deletions cut 8 bases from V and 0 bases from J, with 13 bases between. This CDR3 comprises 14 residues. How the authors handled the data: Quantification of nucleated cells was approximated via reference gene primer amplification. Method: immunoSEQ multiplex PCR; TCRdb's copy keeps in-frame clones and lacks some. The DNA gave D and trimming, while V, J and clone size come from that table. Counted here are about 250,000 clones, roughly 83% occurring once; the ten biggest clones make up roughly 10%. The sequence came from a man aged 80 or over with acute or convalescent COVID-19. The sequencing sample was made of peripheral blood. The genes are TRBV6-6 and TRBJ1-1; possible D gene TRBD1, 5 bases. The CDR3 nucleotides are TGTGCCAGCCGACCTGCGGGGGTGAACACTGAAGCTTTCTTT. Its translation: CASRPAGVNTEAFF.